Shown below are 3 T cell receptor beta chains from a single sample sequenced in a study of cytomegalovirus exposure and HLA in healthy donors. Primers: 60 Vbeta forward and 13 Jbeta reverse. This table comes from immunoSEQ multiplex PCR, and its TCRdb copy is limited to in-frame clones, with some not included. In the table there are more than 100,000 clones, around three quarters of which are singletons. Sequencing input: PBMCs. These TCRs come from a woman aged 25 to 45 in good health and CMV-seropositive.

The chain employs TRBV10-3 and TRBJ2-5; unclear D gene. CDR1 and CDR2 (germline): ENHRY, SYGVKD. V was pared by 3 bases and J by 1 base, with 12 bases between. This CDR3 has 15 amino acids. The CDR3 spells CAISDQTYSQETQYF. The DNA of the CDR3 is TGTGCCATCAGTGACCAGACATACTCCCAAGAGACCCAGTACTTC.

The chain recombines TRBV30 with TRBJ2-2; tentative D call: TRBD2 (7 bases). Trimming took off 3 bases at V and 2 bases at J, with 13 bases between the two ends. The CDR3 length is 15 residues. Germline assignment: CDR1 GTSNPN and CDR2 SVGIG (reference sequence). CDR3 sequence reads: CAWRGGDRNTGELFF. CDR3 nucleotide sequence: TGTGCCTGGAGAGGGGGGGATAGAAACACCGGGGAGCTGTTTTTT. Filled out from reference TRBV30 and TRBJ2-2, the complete variable domain reads SQTIHQWPATLVQPVGSPLSLECTVEGTSNPNLYWYRQAAGRGLQLLFYSVGIGQISSEVPQNLSASRPQDRQFILSSKKLLLSDSGFYLCAWRGGDRNTGELFFGEGSRLTVL.

The chain carries TRBV5-4 and TRBJ2-3; the match to TRBD2 covers 16 bases. Per the germline V gene, CDR1 is SGHNT and CDR2 is YYREEE (reference sequence). The CDR3 length is 17 residues. The V and J ends lost 4 bases and 5 bases, in that order; junction bases with no gene match: 7. CDR3 region: CASSRGTSGGAGDTQYF. The CDR3 nucleotides read TGTGCCAGCAGCCGGGGGACTAGCGGGGGGGCGGGAGATACGCAGTATTTT.